A selection of T cell receptor beta chains follows, all from one sample in a study of blood T cell repertoires in COVID-19. Clones were read by immunoSEQ multiplex PCR, and TCRdb kept only the in-frame ones, dropping some. This repertoire shows about 180,000 clones, about 91% found once; its top ten account for around 4%. What was sequenced was peripheral blood. These receptors originate from a woman aged 30 to 39 with acute or convalescent COVID-19. The CDR3 runs from the conserved cysteine through the conserved F or W. A D gene is named only where the DNA matches it firmly. Clone size is stated in some rows and not others, as once, few, many or a class when expanded.

>-|TRBJ2-7|-|TRBV11-3
TGTGCCAGCAGCTTAGGGCGGCACTCCTACGAGCAGTACTTC
CASSLGRHSYEQYF
>-|TRBJ1-5|-|TRBV7-9
TGTGCCAGCAGCTTAGGTACAGATGACGGCAATCAGCCCCAGCATTTT
CASSLGTDDGNQPQHF
>once|TRBJ2-3|-|TRBV5-4
TGTGCCAGCAGCTTGGACTCTACAGATACGCAGTATTTT
CASSLDSTDTQYF
>-|TRBJ2-7|TRBD2|TRBV7-9
TGTGCCAGCAGCCCGAGCGGGAGGGTAGTGGGGGAGCAGTACTTC
CASSPSGRVVGEQYF
>-|TRBJ2-3|TRBD2|TRBV4-2
TGTGCCAGCAGCCAGACCCCGTCGGGAGCGGGGGACAATACGCAGTATTTT
CASSQTPSGAGDNTQYF
>-|TRBJ2-1|TRBD1|TRBV20-1
TGCAGCGGCAGGGGGCGAGGTGAGCAGTTCTTC
CSGRGRGEQFF
>-|TRBJ2-3|-|TRBV7-6
TGTGCCAGCAGCTTGCTGAGAGGGCCAGATAGCACAGATACGCAGTATTTT
CASSLLRGPDSTDTQYF
>-|TRBJ1-6|-|TRBV18
TGTGCCAGCTCACCCCCAGACCGGAGGACACCCCTCCACTTT
CASSPPDRRTPLHF
>-|TRBJ2-7|-|TRBV12-3/TRBV12-4
TGTGCCAGCAGTTTAAGCTATTCCGAGCAGTACTTC
CASSLSYSEQYF
>-|TRBJ2-7|TRBD1|TRBV10-3
TGTGCCATCTCACAGGGACAGGGTCGTCACGAGCAGTACTTC
CAISQGQGRHEQYF
>-|TRBJ2-5|TRBD2|TRBV19
TGTGCCAGTAGTATCACTCGCGGGAGCGGTGGAGAGACCCAGTACTTC
CASSITRGSGGETQYF
>-|TRBJ1-1|-|TRBV10-2
TGCGCCAGCAGTTATACAGGGTCAACTGAAGCTTTCTTT
CASSYTGSTEAFF